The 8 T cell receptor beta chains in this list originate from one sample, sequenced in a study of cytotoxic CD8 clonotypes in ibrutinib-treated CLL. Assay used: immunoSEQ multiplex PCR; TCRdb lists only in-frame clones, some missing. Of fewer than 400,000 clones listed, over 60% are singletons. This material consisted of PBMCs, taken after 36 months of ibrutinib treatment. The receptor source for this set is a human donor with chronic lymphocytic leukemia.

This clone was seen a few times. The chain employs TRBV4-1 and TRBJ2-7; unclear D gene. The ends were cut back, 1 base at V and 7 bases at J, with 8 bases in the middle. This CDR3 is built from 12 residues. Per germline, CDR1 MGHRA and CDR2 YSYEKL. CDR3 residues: CASSQVFGEQYF. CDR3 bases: TGCGCCAGCAGCCAAGTGTTTGGGGAGCAGTACTTC.

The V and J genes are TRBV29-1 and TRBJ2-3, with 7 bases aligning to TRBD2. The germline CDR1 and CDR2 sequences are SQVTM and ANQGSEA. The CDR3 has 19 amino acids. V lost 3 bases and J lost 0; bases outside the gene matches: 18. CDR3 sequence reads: CSVDGLWGEGLSSTDTQYF. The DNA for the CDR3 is TGCAGCGTTGACGGGTTGTGGGGGGAGGGATTGTCTAGCACAGATACGCAGTATTTT.

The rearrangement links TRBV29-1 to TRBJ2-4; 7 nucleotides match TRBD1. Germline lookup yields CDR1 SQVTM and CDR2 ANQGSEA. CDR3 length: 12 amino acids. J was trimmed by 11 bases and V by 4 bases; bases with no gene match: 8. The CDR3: CSVGTGVGVQYF. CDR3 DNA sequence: TGCAGCGTTGGAACAGGGGTGGGAGTTCAGTACTTC.

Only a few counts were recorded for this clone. CDR3 amino acids: CASSSRQGRSYEQYF. The CDR3 bases are TGTGCCAGCAGCTCCCGACAGGGAAGATCCTACGAGCAGTACTTC. This chain uses TRBV11-2 with TRBJ2-7; TRBD1 matches 7 bases. Germline loops: CDR1 SGHAT, CDR2 FQNNGV. Trimming cost V 4 bases and J 1 base; bases outside gene matches: 7. This CDR3 has 15 residues. Full variable domain (missing parts from reference TRBV11-2 and TRBJ2-7): EAGVAQSPRYKIIEKRQSVAFWCNPISGHATLYWYQQILGQGPKLLIQFQNNGVVDDSQLPKDRFSAERLKGVDSTLKIQPAKLEDSAVYLCASSSRQGRSYEQYFGPGTRLTVT.

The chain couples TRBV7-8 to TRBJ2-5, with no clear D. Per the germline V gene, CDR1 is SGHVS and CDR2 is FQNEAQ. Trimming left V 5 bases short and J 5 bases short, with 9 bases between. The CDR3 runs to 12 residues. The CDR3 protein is CASSLSTETQYF. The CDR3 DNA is TGTGCCAGCAGCCTTTCAACGGAGACCCAGTACTTC.

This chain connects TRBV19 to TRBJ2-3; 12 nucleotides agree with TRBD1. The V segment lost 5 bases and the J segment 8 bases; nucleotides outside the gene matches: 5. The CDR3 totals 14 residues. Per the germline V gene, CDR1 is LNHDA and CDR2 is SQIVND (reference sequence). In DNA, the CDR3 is TGTGCCAGTAGTCCGGGACAGGGGGCCGGTACGCAGTATTTT. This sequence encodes CASSPGQGAGTQYF.

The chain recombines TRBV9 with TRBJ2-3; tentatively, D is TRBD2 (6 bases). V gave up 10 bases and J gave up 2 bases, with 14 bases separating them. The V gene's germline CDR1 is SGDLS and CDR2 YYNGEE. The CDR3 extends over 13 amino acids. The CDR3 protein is CACSGENTDTQYF. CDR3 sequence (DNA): TGTGCCTGTAGCGGCGAAAACACAGATACGCAGTATTTT.

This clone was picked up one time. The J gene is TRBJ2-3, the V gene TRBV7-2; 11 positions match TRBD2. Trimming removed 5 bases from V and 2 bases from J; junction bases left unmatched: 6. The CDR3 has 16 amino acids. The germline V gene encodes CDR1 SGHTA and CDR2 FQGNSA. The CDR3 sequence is CASSGRLAGFTDTQYF. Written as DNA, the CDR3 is TGTGCCAGCAGCGGAAGACTAGCGGGGTTCACAGATACGCAGTATTTT. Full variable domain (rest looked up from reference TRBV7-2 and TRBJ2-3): GAGVSQSPSNKVTEKGKDVELRCDPISGHTALYWYRQSLGQGLEFLIYFQGNSAPDKSGLPSDRFSAERTGGSVSTLTIQRTQQEDSAVYLCASSGRLAGFTDTQYFGPGTRLTVL.